This TCR beta chain was identified in a study of cytomegalovirus exposure and HLA in healthy donors. The length of the CDR3 is 15 residues. Germline CDR1 reads SGHRS; CDR2 reads YFSETQ. Trimming cost V 0 bases and J 6 bases; bases outside gene matches: 5. It was with 60 Vbeta and 13 Jbeta primers that the PCR ran. Measured with immunoSEQ multiplex PCR; TCRdb has only the in-frame clones, and not every one. The sample has about 120,000 clones; about 70% are singletons. The chain links TRBV5-1 to TRBJ2-4, with TRBD2 matching over 8 bases. The sequenced sample was PBMCs. The TCR sequence derives from a woman aged 40 to 49 in good health and CMV-seropositive. The CDR3 is CASSLGGTSGNIQYF. The CDR3 bases are TGCGCCAGCAGCTTGGGAGGGACTAGTGGAAACATTCAGTACTTC.